One sample yielded the 2 T cell receptor beta chains listed below, sequenced in a study of blood T cell repertoires in COVID-19. Data came from immunoSEQ multiplex PCR; TCRdb stores just in-frame clones and leaves some out. Of about 160,000 clones detected, 82% appear once; the ten largest clones hold 20% to 25%. The sequencing sample was made of peripheral blood. The receptors originated from a woman older than 75 with acute or convalescent COVID-19.

V is TRBV5-4 and J is TRBJ1-1, with D uncertain. Germline CDR1 SGHNT, CDR2 YYREEE (reference sequence). Trimming cost V 2 bases and J 0 bases, with 17 bases left between them. The CDR3 is 17 amino acids. The CDR3 reads CASSFFGQAIMNTEAFF. The CDR3, as DNA: TGTGCCAGCAGCTTCTTTGGCCAGGCCATAATGAACACTGAAGCTTTCTTT. Using reference TRBV5-4 and TRBJ1-1 for the parts outside the CDR3, the full variable domain is ETGVTQSPTHLIKTRGQQVTLRCSSQSGHNTVSWYQQALGQGPQFIFQYYREEENGRGNFPPRFSGLQFPNYSSELNVNALELDDSALYLCASSFFGQAIMNTEAFFGQGTRLTVV.

This chain joins TRBV19 and TRBJ1-5, with D unclear. Germline V lookup: CDR1 LNHDA, CDR2 SQIVND (reference sequence). Trimming left V 3 bases short and J 2 bases short, with 14 bases between. The CDR3 extends over 16 amino acids. The CDR3 sequence: CASSIGVNFGNQPQHF. The CDR3 bases are TGTGCCAGTAGTATCGGGGTGAATTTTGGCAATCAGCCCCAGCATTTT.